This is a list of T cell receptor beta chains from one sample in a study of T-cell reconstitution after alpha-beta-depleted transplantation in children. TCRdb re-called the PCR reads with MiXCR, one entry per CDR3 protein. The sample holds about 410,000 distinct CDR3 sequences; about 20% are singletons and the top ten take 3.5% to 4%. The starting material was PBMCs from the stem cell graft donor, obtained from the stem cell graft. The receptor set was obtained from a human donor who donated a stem cell graft to a child with acute myeloid leukemia. Both conserved end residues are part of each CDR3. A D gene is named only where the DNA matches it firmly. Clone size is stated in some rows and not others, as once, few, many or a class when expanded.

j_call | cdr3_length | d_call | clone_size | v_call | cdr3_nt | cdr3_aa
TRBJ2-7 | 16 | TRBD2 | NA | TRBV6-5 | TGTGCCAGCAGTTACTCGACCGCGCGGGAGTTGGACGAGCAGTACTTC | CASSYSTARELDEQYF
TRBJ1-2 | 12 | TRBD1 | few | TRBV28 | TGTGCCAGCAGTTTATCGACAGGGTACTATGCCTTC | CASSLSTGYYAF
TRBJ2-5 | 16 | TRBD2 | many | TRBV4-1 | TGCGCCAGCAGCCAAGAAACCGGGGGACTAGCGGCGACCCAGTACTTC | CASSQETGGLAATQYF
TRBJ2-1 | 13 | NA | NA | TRBV7-9 | TGTGCCAGCAGCTCCCCCATGGACAATGAGCAGTTCTTC | CASSSPMDNEQFF
TRBJ2-1 | 17 | NA | NA | TRBV25-1 | TGTGCCAGCAGTGACCCTTCGGGGGAGAGCTCCTACAATGAGCAGTTCTTC | CASSDPSGESSYNEQFF
TRBJ2-3 | 14 | TRBD2 | NA | TRBV7-9 | TGTGCCAGCAGCCCCCGGGAGGACACAGATACGCAGTATTTT | CASSPREDTDTQYF
TRBJ2-1 | 13 | NA | few | TRBV28 | TGTGCCAGCAGCCGCGGGTCCCACAATGAGCAGTTCTTC | CASSRGSHNEQFF
TRBJ2-3 | 16 | TRBD2 | many | TRBV7-2 | TGTGCCAGCAGCTTAGTTAGCGGGCAAGGCACAGATACGCAGTATTTT | CASSLVSGQGTDTQYF
TRBJ2-2 | 14 | TRBD1 | many | TRBV20-1 | TGCAGTGCTAAAGGACAGGGCGACACCGGGGAGCTGTTTTTT | CSAKGQGDTGELFF
TRBJ1-2 | 14 | TRBD1 | NA | TRBV28 | TGTGCCAGCAGTTACCGGGACAGCCTCTATGGCTACACCTTC | CASSYRDSLYGYTF
TRBJ2-7 | 13 | NA | many | TRBV20-1 | TGCAGTGCTAGAGTCATCCGGGAAGGCGAGCAGTACTTC | CSARVIREGEQYF
TRBJ2-7 | 14 | NA | few | TRBV7-2 | TGTGCCAGCAGCTTCTTCCGAGGTACCTACGAGCAGTACTTC | CASSFFRGTYEQYF
TRBJ2-3 | 14 | NA | few | TRBV12-3/TRBV12-4 | TGTGCCAGCAGTCTCACAGGGTTACTCGATACGCAGTATTTT | CASSLTGLLDTQYF
TRBJ2-1 | 12 | NA | NA | TRBV2 | TGTGCCAGCAGTCCCGACAGGCCTGAGCAGTTCTTC | CASSPDRPEQFF
TRBJ2-7 | 12 | NA | few | TRBV10-3 | TGTGCCATATCGTCCGGATCCTACGAGCAGTACTTC | CAISSGSYEQYF
TRBJ2-1 | 15 | NA | NA | TRBV4-2 | TGTGCCAGCAGCCAATATCTGGGGGTGTGGAATGAGCAGTTCTTC | CASSQYLGVWNEQFF
TRBJ2-1 | 13 | NA | NA | TRBV12-3/TRBV12-4 | TGTGCCAGCAGTTTTGTCCGCCTCAATGAGCAGTTCTTC | CASSFVRLNEQFF
TRBJ2-7 | 14 | TRBD2 | NA | TRBV20-1 | TGCAGTGCTATTATAGCGGGAGAAGGCTACGAGCAGTACTTC | CSAIIAGEGYEQYF
TRBJ2-3 | 15 | TRBD1 | NA | TRBV25-1 | TGTGCCAGCAGTGAGGGACAGGGGGCTGGACATACGCAGTATTTT | CASSEGQGAGHTQYF
TRBJ2-1 | 19 | TRBD1 | NA | TRBV5-6 | TGTGCCAGCAGCTTGGAGGGGGCTGGGTGGACAGGGGCCTACAATGAGCAGTTCTTC | CASSLEGAGWTGAYNEQFF
TRBJ2-1 | 18 | TRBD2 | NA | TRBV20-1 | TGCAGTGCGCTAAGACTAGCGGGAGAGAAGAGCTCCTACAATGAGCAGTTCTTC | CSALRLAGEKSSYNEQFF
TRBJ2-1 | 14 | NA | many | TRBV12-3/TRBV12-4 | TGTGCCAGCAGTTTAACCCCGTCCTACAATGAGCAGTTCTTC | CASSLTPSYNEQFF